This T cell receptor (beta chain) originates from a study of T cells expressing NK-cell markers. Study-level background: One of the eight sequenced donors was seronegative, whereas the other seven were HCMV-seropositive. Study-wide findings and caveats: A few of the donors also had these clonotypes leading their CD3+CD56-NKG2C+ fraction.

TCRdb re-called the 5' RACE reads and catalogs CDR3 proteins one per entry, DNA excluded. The sample totals roughly 420,000 distinct CDR3 sequences. Germline CDR1 reads LGHNA; CDR2 reads YSLEER. This CDR3 is built from 14 residues. A word on this clonotype: Its cognate antigen is unknown.

The clonotype was recovered from a woman between 18 and 75 years old in good health. The chain is built from TRBV4-3 and TRBJ2-2. The sequenced sample consisted of blood T cells: a sorted CD56 or NKG2C T cell subset, CD4+ or CD8+ T cells, or bulk PBMC T cells (not recorded which). The CDR3 reads CASSPHARPGELFF.